This T cell receptor (beta chain) is from a study of blood T cell repertoires in COVID-19. This CDR3 spans 15 amino acids. V shed 7 bases, J shed 7 bases, and the junction held 15 bases outside the gene matches. Per germline, CDR1 MNHNY and CDR2 SVGAGI (reference sequence). The assay was immunoSEQ multiplex PCR, and TCRdb's table has in-frame clones only and misses some. The sample lists some 120,000 clones; around 83% were seen once. This sequence was found in an elderly man with active or convalescent COVID-19. The genes are TRBV6-6 and TRBJ1-1; TRBD1 agrees at 7 bases. Specimen: peripheral blood. The CDR3 region has the DNA TGTGCCAGCACTCGGGGATCACAGGGGAACTTTGAAGCTTTCTTT. It yields the protein CASTRGSQGNFEAFF.